Listed below are T cell receptor beta chains from one sample, sequenced in a study of T cell responses to AZD1222 COVID-19 vaccine. Clones were read by immunoSEQ multiplex PCR, and TCRdb kept only the in-frame ones, dropping some. This sample has about 94,000 clones, with around 89% found just once. The sequences come from peripheral blood, collected on day 0 of AZD1222 vaccination. These receptors all come from an adult in good health. CDR3s include the opening cysteine and the closing phenylalanine or tryptophan. The D gene is left open where the match is weak. Clone size appears in some rows only: once, few, many, or a class for an expanded clone.

D,J,V,size,DNA,CDR3
.,TRBJ2-3,TRBV5-4,.,TGTGCCAGCAGCTTGGTTGGCGGGGAGGGCACAGATACGCAGTATTTT,CASSLVGGEGTDTQYF
.,TRBJ1-4,TRBV5-8,.,TGTGCCAGCCAGGATCCAACTAATGAAAAACTGTTTTTT,CASQDPTNEKLFF
.,TRBJ2-5,TRBV4-1,once,TGCGCCAGCAGCCCCGCCTCGGGGGCCGTGGATGGGGAGACCCAGTACTTC,CASSPASGAVDGETQYF
.,TRBJ2-5,TRBV7-9,.,TGTGCCAGCAGCTTAGCGCCGCTTCCGGGGCAAGAGACCCAGTACTTC,CASSLAPLPGQETQYF
.,TRBJ1-2,TRBV11-3,.,TGTGCCAGCGAAGTCGTCGACGGGGGAGGAAGCTATGGCTACACCTTC,CASEVVDGGGSYGYTF
.,TRBJ1-2,TRBV9,once,TGTGCCAGCAGCGTAGATGGGGAGTATGGCTACACCTTC,CASSVDGEYGYTF
.,TRBJ1-1,TRBV7-9,.,TGTGCCAGCAGCTTGGGCACGAACACTGAAGCTTTCTTT,CASSLGTNTEAFF
.,TRBJ1-2,TRBV20-1,.,TGCAGTGTTACGAGTAACTATGGCTACACCTTC,CSVTSNYGYTF
TRBD2,TRBJ2-3,TRBV2,.,TGTGCCAGCGATAGCGGGGAAAGCACAGATACGCAGTATTTT,CASDSGESTDTQYF
.,TRBJ1-5,TRBV18,.,TGTGCCAGCTCACCGCTTGGAGAGGGCAATCAGCCCCAGCATTTT,CASSPLGEGNQPQHF
TRBD2,TRBJ2-3,TRBV23-1,.,TGCGCCACCCACCCTCGAGCGGGGCCCGGAAATACGCAGTATTTT,CATHPRAGPGNTQYF
TRBD1,TRBJ1-6,TRBV2,.,TGTGCCAGTAACGACCCGACAGGGACTTACTCACCCCTCCACTTT,CASNDPTGTYSPLHF
.,TRBJ1-1,TRBV7-9,.,TGTGCCAGCAGCCGAACAGGGTTGTCCACTGAAGCTTTCTTT,CASSRTGLSTEAFF
TRBD1,TRBJ1-2,TRBV5-1,once,TGCGCCAGCAGCTTGGACCACAGGGGATCAGACTATGGCTACACCTTC,CASSLDHRGSDYGYTF
.,TRBJ1-2,TRBV24-1,.,TGTGCCACCAGTGAAGGACAGAGTACCTATGGCTACACCTTC,CATSEGQSTYGYTF
.,TRBJ1-4,TRBV5-8,.,TGTGCCAGCAGCTCGGTATTTGCAACTAATGAAAAACTGTTTTTT,CASSSVFATNEKLFF
TRBD1,TRBJ1-5,TRBV2,.,TGTGCCAGCTCATTAGGACAGGGGGATCAGCCCCAGCATTTT,CASSLGQGDQPQHF
.,TRBJ2-2,TRBV18,.,TGTGCCAGCTCACCATTTTGGGGGATCACCGGGGAGCTGTTTTTT,CASSPFWGITGELFF
.,TRBJ1-2,TRBV19,.,TGTGCCAGTAGTATACAAGTCAACTATGGCTACACCTTC,CASSIQVNYGYTF
.,TRBJ2-5,TRBV7-2,.,TGTGCCAGCAGCGGACGTTGGACCGGCAGGGCGAGTGAGACCCAGTACTTC,CASSGRWTGRASETQYF
.,TRBJ2-1,TRBV18,.,TGTGCCAGCTCACCACCGGCGGGGTATGGCGGTCGAAATGAGCAGTTCTTC,CASSPPAGYGGRNEQFF
.,TRBJ2-5,TRBV7-2,.,TGTGCCAGCAGCTTAGCGTATTCAGGGCTCCAAGAGACCCAGTACTTC,CASSLAYSGLQETQYF